These T cell receptor beta chains were read from a single sample in a study of CD8 T cells in ankylosing spondylitis. TCRdb ran MiXCR on the 5' RACE reads and lists one entry per CDR3 protein. The sample comprises about 400,000 distinct CDR3 sequences, 20% of which are singletons, and around 12% rests with the top ten. Sequenced sample: blood, either unsorted or a sorted T cell fraction (not recorded which). The receptors derive from a male donor with ankylosing spondylitis or in good health (not recorded which). CDR3s include the opening cysteine and the closing phenylalanine or tryptophan. The D gene is left open where the match is weak. Size is omitted from some rows. Given values are once, few, many or a class for expanded clones.

>TRBJ2-7|TRBD1|TRBV29-1|many
CSVGQGEWDEQYF
TGCAGCGTTGGACAGGGAGAGTGGGACGAGCAGTACTTC
>TRBJ2-2|TRBD2|TRBV3-1|-
CASSQDLAGGPNTGELFF
TGTGCCAGCAGCCAAGACCTAGCGGGGGGTCCGAACACCGGGGAGCTGTTTTTT
>TRBJ1-6|-|TRBV12-3/TRBV12-4|-
CASSSRFNSPLHF
TGTGCCAGCAGTTCCAGATTTAATTCACCCCTCCACTTT
>TRBJ2-2|-|TRBV15|few
CATSSGQLTGELFF
TGTGCCACCAGCAGCGGACAGCTCACCGGGGAGCTGTTTTTT
>TRBJ1-6|TRBD1|TRBV12-3/TRBV12-4|many
CASSLYRGESLHF
TGTGCCAGCAGTTTATACAGGGGCGAGTCCCTCCACTTT
>TRBJ2-6|-|TRBV6-1|-
CASRGLRSSGANVLTF
TGTGCCAGCAGAGGTCTAAGATCGTCTGGGGCCAACGTCCTGACTTTC
>TRBJ2-1|-|TRBV12-3/TRBV12-4|-
CASSLGAAEQFF
TGTGCCAGCAGTTTAGGGGCGGCTGAGCAGTTCTTC
>TRBJ1-1|-|TRBV5-1|few
CASSLFTGEAFF
TGCGCCAGCAGCTTGTTTACAGGTGAAGCTTTCTTT
>TRBJ2-7|TRBD2|TRBV12-3/TRBV12-4|many
CASSFGGGSSYEQYF
TGTGCCAGCAGTTTTGGGGGGGGGAGCTCCTACGAGCAGTACTTC
>TRBJ2-1|TRBD2|TRBV5-6|few
CASSFFLLAGDNEQFF
TGTGCCAGCAGCTTTTTCCTCCTAGCGGGGGACAATGAGCAGTTCTTC
>TRBJ2-3|-|TRBV10-3|-
CAISEGSLPGTDTQYF
TGTGCCATCAGTGAGGGGTCTCTACCAGGGACAGATACGCAGTATTTT
>TRBJ2-5|-|TRBV29-1|few
CSVEDLRGAPEKTQYF
TGCAGCGTTGAAGATCTTCGGGGGGCCCCGGAGAAGACCCAGTACTTC
>TRBJ2-1|TRBD1|TRBV29-1|few
CSVQQGANYNEQFF
TGCAGCGTTCAACAGGGGGCGAACTACAATGAGCAGTTCTTC
>TRBJ1-2|TRBD1|TRBV6-2/TRBV6-3|few
CASSYSTGGYGYTF
TGTGCCAGCAGTTACTCTACAGGGGGCTATGGCTACACCTTC
>TRBJ2-1|TRBD1|TRBV13|-
CASSPDRGANEQFF
TGTGCCAGCAGCCCCGACAGGGGCGCGAATGAGCAGTTCTTC
>TRBJ1-1|-|TRBV7-9|-
CASSLGRVEAFF
TGTGCCAGCAGCCTAGGAAGGGTTGAAGCTTTCTTT
>TRBJ2-5|-|TRBV12-3/TRBV12-4|-
CASSLSWGGDETQYF
TGTGCCAGCAGTTTGTCTTGGGGGGGCGATGAGACCCAGTACTTC
>TRBJ1-5|TRBD1|TRBV12-3/TRBV12-4|few
CASSTGGFSNQPQHF
TGTGCCAGCAGTACAGGGGGCTTTAGCAATCAGCCCCAGCATTTT
>TRBJ2-5|TRBD1|TRBV7-9|few
CASSYPGTGETQYF
TGTGCCAGCAGCTACCCCGGGACAGGGGAGACCCAGTACTTC
>TRBJ2-2|TRBD2|TRBV4-1|few
CASSYDLSSGAFGELFF
TGCGCCAGCAGCTACGACTTGAGTAGCGGGGCGTTCGGGGAGCTGTTTTTT
>TRBJ2-7|TRBD1|TRBV28|-
CASSQTGTYEQYF
TGTGCCAGCAGTCAGACAGGGACCTACGAGCAGTACTTC
>TRBJ2-1|-|TRBV4-1|-
CASSQRFTGRSYNEQFF
TGCGCCAGCAGCCAGCGATTTACTGGACGCTCCTACAATGAGCAGTTCTTC
>TRBJ2-5|-|TRBV12-3/TRBV12-4|-
CASSLRLKETQYF
TGTGCCAGCAGTTTACGCTTGAAAGAGACCCAGTACTTC
>TRBJ1-1|TRBD1|TRBV6-5|few
CASSYPGGGVNTEAFF
TGTGCCAGCAGTTACCCAGGGGGCGGGGTGAACACTGAAGCTTTCTTT
>TRBJ1-1|-|TRBV12-3/TRBV12-4|-
CASSFWGMNTEAFF
TGTGCCAGCAGTTTCTGGGGAATGAACACTGAAGCTTTCTTT
>TRBJ2-2|-|TRBV10-1|few
CASSPGVLGTNTGELFF
TGCGCCAGCAGTCCGGGAGTTCTCGGGACCAACACCGGGGAGCTGTTTTTT
>TRBJ2-5|TRBD2|TRBV5-5|few
CASSLDGGGARETQYF
TGTGCCAGCAGCTTGGATGGCGGGGGGGCCCGGGAGACCCAGTACTTC
>TRBJ2-5|TRBD2|TRBV12-3/TRBV12-4|-
CASSPPGLAEQETQYF
TGTGCCAGCAGTCCCCCGGGACTAGCGGAACAAGAGACCCAGTACTTC
>TRBJ2-5|-|TRBV30|few
CACCAGAQETQYF
TGTGCCTGCTGCGCCGGGGCCCAAGAGACCCAGTACTTC
>TRBJ2-4|TRBD2|TRBV7-9|-
CASSLATSGGQGVF
TGTGCCAGCAGCTTAGCGACTAGCGGGGGCCAAGGGGTCTTC